This TCR beta chain was found in a study of control samples from healthy donors and cancer patients (dated by TCRdb to about 2020). Library prep was done by the immunoSEQ multiplex PCR assay. In TCRdb, the immuneACCESS table is reduced to in-frame sequences with V and J assigned. These tables do not hold every clone; where another copy was compared, an unresolved V gene accounts for under half, and the others remain unexplained. The sample's records list about 190,000 clones. The ten most abundant clones make up 2.2% of the sample. With regard to this clone: Its binding antigen is unknown.

The CDR3 contains 14 residues, cysteine and phenylalanine counted. The retained sequence is limited to the CDR3, 42 bases, with the frame set at the first base. The V end loses 7 bases and the J end loses 9 bases, and a stretch of 22 bases separates them. Based on the germline V gene, the CDR1 and CDR2 sequences are SQVTM and ANQGSEA. This TCR came from a woman aged 25 to 39 in good health. Sequencing was done on a sample of blood. This sequence uses TRBV29-1 and TRBJ1-5; the D gene lacks a confident call. This receptor has the CDR3 CSASTSAALGPQHF. At the DNA level, the sequence is TGCAGCGCCTCGACCTCGGCGGCCTTAGGGCCCCAGCATTTT.